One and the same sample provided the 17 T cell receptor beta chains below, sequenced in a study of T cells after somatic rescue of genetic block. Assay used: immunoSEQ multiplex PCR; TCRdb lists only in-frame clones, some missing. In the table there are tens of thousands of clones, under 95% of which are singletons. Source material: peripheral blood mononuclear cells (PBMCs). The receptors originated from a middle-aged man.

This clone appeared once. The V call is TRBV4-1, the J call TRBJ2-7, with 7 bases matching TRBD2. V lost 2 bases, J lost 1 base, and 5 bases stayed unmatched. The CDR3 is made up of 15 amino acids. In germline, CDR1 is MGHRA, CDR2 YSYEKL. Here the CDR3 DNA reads TGCGCCAGCAGCCAAACTAGCGTCGGTTCCTACGAGCAGTACTTC. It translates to CASSQTSVGSYEQYF.

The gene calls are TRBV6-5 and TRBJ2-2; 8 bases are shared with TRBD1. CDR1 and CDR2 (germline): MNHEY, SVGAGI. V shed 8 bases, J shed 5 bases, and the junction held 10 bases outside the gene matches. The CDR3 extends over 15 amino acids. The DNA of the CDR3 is TGTGCCAGCTCAACTATCGACAGGGGAACCGGGGAGCTGTTTTTT. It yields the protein CASSTIDRGTGELFF.

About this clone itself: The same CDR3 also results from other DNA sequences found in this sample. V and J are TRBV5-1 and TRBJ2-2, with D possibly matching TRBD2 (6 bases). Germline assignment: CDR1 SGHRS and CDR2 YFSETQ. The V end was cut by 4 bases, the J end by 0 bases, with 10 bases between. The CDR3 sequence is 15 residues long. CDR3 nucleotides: TGCGCCAGCAGCCCCGGGACTGCGAACACCGGGGAGCTGTTTTTT. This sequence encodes CASSPGTANTGELFF.

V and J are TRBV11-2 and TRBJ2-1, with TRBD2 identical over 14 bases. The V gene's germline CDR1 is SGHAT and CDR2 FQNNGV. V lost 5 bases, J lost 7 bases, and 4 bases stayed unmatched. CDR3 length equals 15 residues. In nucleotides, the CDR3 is TGTGCCAGCAGCCAGACTAGCGGGAGGGGTAATGAGCAGTTCTTC. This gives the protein CASSQTSGRGNEQFF.

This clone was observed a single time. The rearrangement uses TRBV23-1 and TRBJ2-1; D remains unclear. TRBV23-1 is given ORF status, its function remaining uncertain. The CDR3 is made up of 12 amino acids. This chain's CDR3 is CTAGVSYNEQFF. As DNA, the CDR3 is TGCACCGCTGGGGTCTCCTACAATGAGCAGTTCTTC.

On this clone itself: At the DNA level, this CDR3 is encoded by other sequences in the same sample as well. The CDR3 nucleotides read TGCAGTGTGACCCCAGATACGCAGTATTTT. Residues: CSVTPDTQYF. This rearrangement joins TRBV20-1 to TRBJ2-3; D gene ambiguous. V shed 7 bases and J shed 4 bases, with 6 bases lying between them. The CDR3 spans 10 residues. Germline assignment: CDR1 DFQATT and CDR2 SNEGSKA (reference sequence).

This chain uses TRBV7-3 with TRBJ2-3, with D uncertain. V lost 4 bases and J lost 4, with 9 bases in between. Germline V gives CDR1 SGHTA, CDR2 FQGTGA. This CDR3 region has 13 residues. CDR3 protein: CASSSGGPDTQYF. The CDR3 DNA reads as TGTGCCAGCAGCTCAGGCGGCCCAGATACGCAGTATTTT.

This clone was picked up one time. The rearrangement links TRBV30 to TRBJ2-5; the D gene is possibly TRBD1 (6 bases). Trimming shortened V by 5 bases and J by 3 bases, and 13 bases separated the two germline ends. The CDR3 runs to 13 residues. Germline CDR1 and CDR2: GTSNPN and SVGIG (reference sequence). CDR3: CAWHRTEKETQYF. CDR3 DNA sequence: TGTGCCTGGCACAGGACAGAAAAAGAGACCCAGTACTTC.

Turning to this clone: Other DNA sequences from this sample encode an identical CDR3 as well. The CDR3 region has the DNA TGTGCCAGCAGCCGTTACAATGAGCAGTTCTTC. It specifies CASSRYNEQFF. The V gene is TRBV7-9, the J gene TRBJ2-1; D remains unclear. The V gene lost 5 bases and the J gene lost 4 bases, with 3 bases spanning the gap. The CDR3 runs to 11 residues. Germline CDR1 reads SEHNR; CDR2 reads FQNEAQ (reference sequence).

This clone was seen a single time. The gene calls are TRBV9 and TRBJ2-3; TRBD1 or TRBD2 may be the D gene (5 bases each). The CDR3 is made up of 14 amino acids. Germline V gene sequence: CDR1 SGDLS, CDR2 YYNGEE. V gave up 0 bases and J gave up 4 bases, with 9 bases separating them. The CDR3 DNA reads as TGTGCCAGCAGCGTAGCCGGGGCCGCAGATACGCAGTATTTT. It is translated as CASSVAGAADTQYF.

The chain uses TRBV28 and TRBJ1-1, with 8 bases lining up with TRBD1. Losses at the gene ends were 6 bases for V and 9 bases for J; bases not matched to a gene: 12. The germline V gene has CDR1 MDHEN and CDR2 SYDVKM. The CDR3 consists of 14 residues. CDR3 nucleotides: TGTGCCAGCAGCCTCGGTGGCAGGGGGCTTCAAGCTTTCTTT. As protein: CASSLGGRGLQAFF.

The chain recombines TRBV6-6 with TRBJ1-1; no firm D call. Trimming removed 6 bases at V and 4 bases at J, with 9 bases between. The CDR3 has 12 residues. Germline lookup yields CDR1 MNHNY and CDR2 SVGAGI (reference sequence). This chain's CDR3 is CASRHGITEAFF. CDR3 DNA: TGTGCCAGCAGGCACGGGATCACTGAAGCTTTCTTT.

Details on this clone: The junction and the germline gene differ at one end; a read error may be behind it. The CDR3 region is CASRGTRRSYEQYF. The CDR3 region has the DNA TGTGCCAGCAGGGGGACAAGGCGTTCCTACGAGCAGTATTTC. The chain is built from TRBV6-5 and TRBJ2-7, with D tentatively TRBD1 (6 bases). This CDR3 is built from 14 residues. The V gene's germline CDR1 is MNHEY and CDR2 SVGAGI.

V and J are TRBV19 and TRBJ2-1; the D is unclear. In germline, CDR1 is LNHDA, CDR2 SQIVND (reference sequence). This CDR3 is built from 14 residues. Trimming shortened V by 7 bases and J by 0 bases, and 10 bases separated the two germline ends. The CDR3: CASKAGGSYNEQFF. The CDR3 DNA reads TGTGCCAGTAAGGCAGGTGGCTCCTACAATGAGCAGTTCTTC.

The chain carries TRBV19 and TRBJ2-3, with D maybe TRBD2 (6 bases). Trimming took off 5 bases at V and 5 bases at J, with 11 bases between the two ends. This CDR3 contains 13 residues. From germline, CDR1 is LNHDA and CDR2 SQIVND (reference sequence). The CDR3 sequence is CASSGGIRDTQYF. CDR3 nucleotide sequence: TGTGCCAGTAGTGGCGGGATCAGAGATACGCAGTATTTT.

CDR3 coding DNA: TGCGCCAGCAGCCGCCCCCTACAGGGGTACGAGCAGTACTTC. Its translation is CASSRPLQGYEQYF. The chain is built from TRBV4-1 and TRBJ2-7; 7 bases are shared with TRBD1. V lost 4 bases, J lost 4 bases, and 7 bases stayed unmatched. CDR1 is MGHRA, CDR2 YSYEKL, per germline. CDR3 length: 14 amino acids.

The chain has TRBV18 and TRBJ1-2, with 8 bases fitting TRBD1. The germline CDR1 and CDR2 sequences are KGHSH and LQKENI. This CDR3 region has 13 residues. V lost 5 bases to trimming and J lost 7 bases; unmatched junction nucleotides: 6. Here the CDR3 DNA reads TGTGCCAGCTCATCGAGGACAGGGCCTGGCTACACCTTC. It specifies CASSSRTGPGYTF.